One sample yielded the 18 T cell receptor beta chains listed below, sequenced in a study of CD8+ T cells in alopecia areata. Reverse transcribed after extraction, RNA yielded cDNA as the sequencing template. Here immunoSEQ multiplex PCR was the method, and the copy in TCRdb shows in-frame clones only, minus some. The table lists a few hundred thousand clones, roughly 56% of them singletons. The treatment is: oral pan-JAK inhibitor, 5-10 mg twice daily. Sequencing was performed on CD4+ T cells sorted from blood, taken at week 4, from a patient treated with tofacitinib. Source of these receptors: a human donor with alopecia areata.

This chain joins TRBV5-1 and TRBJ1-1; 9 bases agree with TRBD1. This CDR3 has 14 residues. The V segment lost 3 bases and the J segment 1 base; nucleotides outside the gene matches: 1. The germline CDR1 and CDR2 sequences are SGHRS and YFSETQ. In DNA form, the CDR3 reads TGCGCCAGCAGCTGGGGACAGGGGAACACTGAAGCTTTCTTT. Protein sequence: CASSWGQGNTEAFF. The complete variable domain, with remaining parts taken from reference TRBV5-1 and TRBJ1-1, reads KAGVTQTPRYLIKTRGQQVTLSCSPISGHRSVSWYQQTPGQGLQFLFEYFSETQRNKGNFPGRFSGRQFSNSRSEMNVSTLELGDSALYLCASSWGQGNTEAFFGQGTRLTVV.

This clone has a count of ten or more. The CDR3 loop reads CSVAGGRGTDTQYF. DNA of the CDR3: TGCAGCGTAGCGGGGGGGCGGGGGACAGATACGCAGTATTTT. The chain couples TRBV29-1 to TRBJ2-3, with 10 bases matching TRBD2. Trimming cost V 6 bases and J 3 bases; bases outside gene matches: 6. The germline CDR1 and CDR2 sequences are SQVTM and ANQGSEA. The CDR3 runs 14 residues.

The CDR3: CSVGQGPTYEQYF. The DNA of the CDR3 is TGCAGCGTCGGACAGGGGCCAACCTACGAGCAGTACTTC. The chain combines TRBV29-1 with TRBJ2-7, with 9 bases that match TRBD1. The CDR3 has 13 residues. Unmatched junction bases numbered 5, after V lost 6 bases and J lost 2 bases. The germline CDR1 and CDR2 sequences are SQVTM and ANQGSEA.

V usage is TRBV11-3 and J usage is TRBJ1-1; D remains ambiguous. Germline CDR1 reads SGHNT; CDR2 reads YENEEA. V was pared by 2 bases and J by 5 bases, with 9 bases between. The CDR3 consists of 13 residues. CDR3 amino acids: CASSLISGTEAFF. CDR3 coding DNA: TGTGCCAGCAGCTTAATCTCGGGGACTGAAGCTTTCTTT.

Only a few counts were recorded for this clone. V and J are TRBV30 and TRBJ2-7; D is perhaps TRBD2 (7 bases). With 0 bases removed from V and 2 bases from J, the gap between germline ends came to 14 bases. This CDR3 region has 15 residues. Germline V CDR1 and CDR2: GTSNPN, SVGIG (reference sequence). In DNA form, the CDR3 reads TGTGCCTGGAGTGTACAAGGGGGGGTAGCCTACGAGCAGTACTTC. Protein: CAWSVQGGVAYEQYF. The entire variable domain, with the rest obtained from reference TRBV30 and TRBJ2-7, is as follows: SQTIHQWPATLVQPVGSPLSLECTVEGTSNPNLYWYRQAAGRGLQLLFYSVGIGQISSEVPQNLSASRPQDRQFILSSKKLLLSDSGFYLCAWSVQGGVAYEQYFGPGTRLTVT.

The chain joins TRBV7-9 to TRBJ2-7; D not resolved. Germline V gene data show CDR1 as SEHNR and CDR2 as FQNEAQ (reference sequence). The CDR3 is 11 residues long. V dropped 2 bases and J dropped 7 bases, with 6 bases sitting between them. CDR3 coding DNA: TGTGCCAGCAGCTTATTTCAGGAGCAGTACTTC. It is translated as CASSLFQEQYF.

Notes on this clone: A read error is likely here: a far larger clone is one base away. The chain couples TRBV9 to TRBJ1-1; 8 bases line up with TRBD1. Per the germline V gene, CDR1 is SGDLS and CDR2 is YYNGEE. The CDR3 length is 21 residues. The chain's CDR3 is CSSSDHPPQTGADAGSTEAFF. The DNA of the CDR3 is TGTTCCAGCAGCGATCACCCTCCACAGACAGGGGCCGACGCAGGTAGCACTGAAGCTTTCTTT.

This clone occurred a few times. The chain combines TRBV30 with TRBJ1-2, with 7 bases fitting TRBD1. V lost 7 bases to trimming and J lost 0 bases; unmatched junction nucleotides: 8. The germline V gene encodes CDR1 GTSNPN and CDR2 SVGIG (reference sequence). The CDR3 contains 14 residues. Written as DNA, the CDR3 is TGTGCCTACGGGACAGCTTACCCTAACTATGGCTACACCTTC. Its translation: CAYGTAYPNYGYTF. The full variable domain, in which reference TRBV30 and TRBJ1-2 provide the parts outside the CDR3, is SQTIHQWPATLVQPVGSPLSLECTVEGTSNPNLYWYRQAAGRGLQLLFYSVGIGQISSEVPQNLSASRPQDRQFILSSKKLLLSDSGFYLCAYGTAYPNYGYTFGSGTRLTVV.

This rearrangement joins TRBV2 to TRBJ2-3; 7 bases are a match to TRBD2. CDR3 length: 13 amino acids. From germline, CDR1 is SNHLY and CDR2 FYNNEI. V lost 7 bases, J lost 4 bases, and 5 bases stayed unmatched. CDR3 residues: CASTREVADTQYF. In DNA form, the CDR3 reads TGTGCCAGCACTCGGGAGGTCGCAGATACGCAGTATTTT. The full variable domain, completed using reference TRBV2 and TRBJ2-3, is EPEVTQTPSHQVTQMGQEVILRCVPISNHLYFYWYRQILGQKVEFLVSFYNNEISEKSEIFDDQFSVERPDGSNFTLKIRSTKLEDSAMYFCASTREVADTQYFGPGTRLTVL.

V usage is TRBV29-1 and J usage is TRBJ1-4, with TRBD1 as a possible D gene (5 bases). CDR3 size: 13 residues. Germline V gene lookup returns CDR1 SQVTM and CDR2 ANQGSEA. V was shortened by 4 bases and J by 8 bases, with 14 bases between the two germline ends. CDR3 nucleotide sequence: TGCAGCGTTGCGCCGGCCGGGGGGGAAAAACTGTTTTTT. Protein: CSVAPAGGEKLFF.

This clone has ten or more counts. Other DNA sequences in this specimen translate into the identical CDR3. The V and J genes are TRBV5-1 and TRBJ2-1; D is tentatively TRBD1 or TRBD2 (5 bases each). Per the germline V gene, CDR1 is SGHRS and CDR2 is YFSETQ. Between the trimmed V and J ends, which lost 0 bases and 4 bases, there was a span of 8 bases. CDR3 length equals 14 residues. The CDR3, as DNA: TGCGCCAGCAGCTTGGGGGACCCTTACAATGAGCAGTTCTTC. Translating gives CASSLGDPYNEQFF.

The chain joins TRBV2 to TRBJ2-2; unclear D gene. V was trimmed by 7 bases and J by 0 bases, leaving 9 bases between them. The CDR3 is 14 amino acids. The germline CDR1 and CDR2 sequences are SNHLY and FYNNEI. The DNA for the CDR3 is TGTGCCAGCAAACGGGCAACGAACACCGGGGAGCTGTTTTTT. It codes for CASKRATNTGELFF. Supplemented by reference TRBV2 and TRBJ2-2, the full variable domain reads EPEVTQTPSHQVTQMGQEVILRCVPISNHLYFYWYRQILGQKVEFLVSFYNNEISEKSEIFDDQFSVERPDGSNFTLKIRSTKLEDSAMYFCASKRATNTGELFFGEGSRLTVL.

The V and J genes are TRBV5-1 and TRBJ2-2, with TRBD1 identical over 9 bases. The CDR3 runs to 18 residues. Germline CDR1 is SGHRS and CDR2 is YFSETQ. The J segment lost 4 bases and the V segment lost 4 bases, leaving 14 bases of the junction unmatched. The CDR3 region has the DNA TGCGCCAGCAGCCCAAAACCCACAGGGGGCGCGTTCACCGGGGAGCTGTTTTTT. This translates into CASSPKPTGGAFTGELFF.

J is TRBJ1-1 and V is TRBV7-2; maybe TRBD1 (5 bases). V was clipped by 5 bases and J by 2 bases, with 15 bases between them. This CDR3 spans 15 amino acids. The germline CDR1 and CDR2 sequences are SGHTA and FQGNSA. The CDR3 DNA is TGTGCCAGCAGCCCATCGGCGGGGCCCAACACTGAAGCTTTCTTT. Protein: CASSPSAGPNTEAFF.

CDR3 sequence: CASSPDTSYGYTF. The CDR3 nucleotides read TGTGCCAGCAGTCCGGACACTTCTTATGGCTACACCTTC. The chain recombines TRBV25-1 with TRBJ1-2; D possibly corresponds to TRBD1 (5 bases). CDR3 length: 13 amino acids. CDR1 and CDR2 (germline): MGHDK, SYGVNS. V was trimmed by 5 bases and J by 5 bases, leaving 12 bases between them.

This chain links TRBV6-5 with TRBJ2-5; D is unresolved. Germline CDR1 reads MNHEY; CDR2 reads SVGAGI. Trimming took off 5 bases at V and 10 bases at J, with 17 bases between the two ends. The CDR3 is 13 residues long. The CDR3 sequence is CASSASNSGLQYF. CDR3 sequence (DNA): TGTGCCAGCAGTGCCTCCAACTCCGGTCTCCAGTACTTC.

CDR3 in amino acids: CAWGTGTGNGYTF. The CDR3 DNA reads TGTGCCTGGGGGACCGGGACAGGGAATGGCTACACCTTC. The rearrangement uses TRBV30 and TRBJ1-2; 9 nucleotides match TRBD1. Trimming at V came to 5 bases and at J to 6 bases, leaving 7 bases not matched to a gene. There are 13 residues in the CDR3. Germline V gives CDR1 GTSNPN, CDR2 SVGIG (reference sequence).

In its sample, this clone was seen a few times. The chain employs TRBV29-1 and TRBJ1-2; D not resolved. The CDR3 length is 11 residues. V was clipped by 1 base and J by 8 bases, with 8 bases between them. Germline CDR1 SQVTM, CDR2 ANQGSEA. The CDR3 here is CSVEGGGGYTF. The CDR3, as DNA: TGCAGCGTTGAAGGGGGAGGAGGCTACACCTTC.